This TCR beta chain emerged from a study of blood T cell repertoires in COVID-19. Across the study: Samples of COVID-19 (acute and convalescent) were obtained from the United States, Italy and Spain. In each case, the material was cDNA or gDNA derived from T cells, B-cell-depleted T cells, or PBMCs.

Trimming left V 0 bases short and J 4 bases short, with 12 bases between. The CDR3 runs to 15 residues. Germline V gene lookup returns CDR1 LGHNT and CDR2 FRNRAP. In the original processing: Reference gene primer amplification yielded estimated nucleated cell counts. Measured with immunoSEQ multiplex PCR; TCRdb has only the in-frame clones, and not every one. That table gives V, J and clone size, and the DNA gave D and trimming. The repertoire holds roughly 210,000 clones, with less than 90% as singletons. Enrolled during active infection, Seattle patients were then followed longitudinally. The gene calls are TRBV12-5 and TRBJ1-2; no reliable D call. The sample taken for sequencing was peripheral blood. This clonotype originated in a woman aged 80 or older with COVID-19, enrolled during active disease. In DNA form, the CDR3 reads TGTGCTAGTGGTTTGGTGTCGGGGAGTACCTATGGCTACACCTTC. Translated, it gives CASGLVSGSTYGYTF.